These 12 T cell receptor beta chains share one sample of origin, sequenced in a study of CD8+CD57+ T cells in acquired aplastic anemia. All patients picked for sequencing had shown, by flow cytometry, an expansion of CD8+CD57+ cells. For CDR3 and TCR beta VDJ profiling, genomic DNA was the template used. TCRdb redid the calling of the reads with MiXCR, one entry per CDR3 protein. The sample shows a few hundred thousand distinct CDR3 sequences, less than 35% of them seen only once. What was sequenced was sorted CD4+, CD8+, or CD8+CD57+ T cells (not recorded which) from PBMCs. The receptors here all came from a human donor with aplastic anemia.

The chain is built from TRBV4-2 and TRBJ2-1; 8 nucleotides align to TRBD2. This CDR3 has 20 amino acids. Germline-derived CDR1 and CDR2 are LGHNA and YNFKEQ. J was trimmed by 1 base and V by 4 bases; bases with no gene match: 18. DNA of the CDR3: TGTGCCAGCAGCCCCCCGGCGGGAGGTCGGCGACATTGGTCCTACAATGAGCAGTTCTTC. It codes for CASSPPAGGRRHWSYNEQFF.

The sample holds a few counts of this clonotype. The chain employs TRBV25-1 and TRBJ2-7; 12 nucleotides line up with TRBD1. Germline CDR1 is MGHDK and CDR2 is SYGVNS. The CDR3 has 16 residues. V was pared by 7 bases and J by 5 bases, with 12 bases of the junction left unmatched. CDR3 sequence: CASTNNPGQGAHEQYF. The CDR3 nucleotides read TGTGCCAGCACCAACAACCCGGGACAGGGGGCCCACGAGCAGTACTTC.

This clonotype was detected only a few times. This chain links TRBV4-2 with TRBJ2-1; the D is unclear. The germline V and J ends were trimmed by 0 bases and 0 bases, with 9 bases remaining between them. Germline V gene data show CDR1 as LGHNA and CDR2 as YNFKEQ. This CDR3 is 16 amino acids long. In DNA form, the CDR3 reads TGTGCCAGCAGCCAAGAGGACGGCAGCTCCTACAATGAGCAGTTCTTC. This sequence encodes CASSQEDGSSYNEQFF.

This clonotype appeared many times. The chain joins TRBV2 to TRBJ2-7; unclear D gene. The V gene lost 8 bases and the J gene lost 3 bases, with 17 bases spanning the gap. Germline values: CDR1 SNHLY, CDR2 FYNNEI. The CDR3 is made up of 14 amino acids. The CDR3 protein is CASALGWRDYEQYF. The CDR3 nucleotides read TGTGCCAGCGCCTTGGGGTGGCGCGACTACGAGCAGTACTTC.

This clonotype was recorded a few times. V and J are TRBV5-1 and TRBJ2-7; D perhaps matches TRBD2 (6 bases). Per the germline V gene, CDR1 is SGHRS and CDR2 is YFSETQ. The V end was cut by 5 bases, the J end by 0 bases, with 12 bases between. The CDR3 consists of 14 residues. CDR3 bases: TGCGCCAGCAGGCCGGAGGGATTCTCCTACGAGCAGTACTTC. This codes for CASRPEGFSYEQYF.

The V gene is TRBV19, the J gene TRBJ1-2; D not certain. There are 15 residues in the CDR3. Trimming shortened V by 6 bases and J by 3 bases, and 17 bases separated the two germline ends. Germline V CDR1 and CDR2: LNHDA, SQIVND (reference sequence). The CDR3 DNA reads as TGTGCCAGTAGACCCCCCGGTGATGGGTACTATGGCTACACCTTC. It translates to CASRPPGDGYYGYTF.

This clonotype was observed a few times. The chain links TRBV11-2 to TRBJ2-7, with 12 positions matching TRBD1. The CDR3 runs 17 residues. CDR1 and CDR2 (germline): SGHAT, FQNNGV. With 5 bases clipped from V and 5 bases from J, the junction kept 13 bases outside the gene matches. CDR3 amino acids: CASSLWGGTGGFDEQYF. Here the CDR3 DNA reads TGTGCCAGCAGCCTATGGGGCGGGACAGGGGGCTTCGACGAGCAGTACTTC.

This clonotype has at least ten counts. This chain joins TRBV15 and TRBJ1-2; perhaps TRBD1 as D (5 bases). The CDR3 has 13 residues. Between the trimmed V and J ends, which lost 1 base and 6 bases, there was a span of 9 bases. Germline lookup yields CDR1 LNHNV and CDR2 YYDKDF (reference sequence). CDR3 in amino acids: CATSRGGYDGYTF. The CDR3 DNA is TGTGCCACCAGCAGAGGGGGGTACGATGGCTACACCTTC. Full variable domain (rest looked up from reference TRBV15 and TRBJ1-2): DAMVIQNPRYQVTQFGKPVTLSCSQTLNHNVMYWYQQKSSQAPKLLFHYYDKDFNNEADTPDNFQSRRPNTSFCFLDIRSPGLGDTAMYLCATSRGGYDGYTFGSGTRLTVV.

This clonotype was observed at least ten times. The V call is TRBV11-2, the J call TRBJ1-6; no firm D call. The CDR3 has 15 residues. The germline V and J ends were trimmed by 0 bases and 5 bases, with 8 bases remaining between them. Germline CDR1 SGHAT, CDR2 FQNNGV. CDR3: CASSLEGLNNSPLHF. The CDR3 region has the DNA TGTGCCAGCAGCTTAGAGGGGTTGAATAATTCACCCCTCCACTTT.

The CDR3 DNA is TGTGCCAGCTCATCCTCCGGGACAGGGGGGGCCTACGAGCAGTACTTC. Encoded protein: CASSSSGTGGAYEQYF. The chain uses TRBV11-1 and TRBJ2-7; the match to TRBD1 covers 11 bases. In germline, CDR1 is SGHAT, CDR2 FQDESV (reference sequence). Trimming removed 8 bases from V and 2 bases from J; junction bases left unmatched: 11. The CDR3 runs 16 residues.

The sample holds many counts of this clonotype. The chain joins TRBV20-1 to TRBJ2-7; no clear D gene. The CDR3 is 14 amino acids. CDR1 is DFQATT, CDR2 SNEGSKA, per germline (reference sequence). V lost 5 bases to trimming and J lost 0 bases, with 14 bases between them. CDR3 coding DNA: TGCAGTGCTCCCAATTTCCCAGCCTCCTACGAGCAGTACTTC. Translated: CSAPNFPASYEQYF.

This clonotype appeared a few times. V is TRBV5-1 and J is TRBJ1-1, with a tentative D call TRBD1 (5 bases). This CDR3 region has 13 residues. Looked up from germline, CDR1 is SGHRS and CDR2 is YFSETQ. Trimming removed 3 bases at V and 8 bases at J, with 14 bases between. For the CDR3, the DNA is TGCGCCAGCAGCTCTCCTCAGGGTGGGGAAGCTTTCTTT. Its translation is CASSSPQGGEAFF.